This paragraph reports one T cell receptor (beta chain). No antigen is known for it. Base qualities are not provided; no much larger clone lies one nucleotide away. Each clonotype received, on average, 10x coverage in deep resolution sequencing performed on a MiSeq, where the target depth lay between 1 in 1 million and 1 in 200,000 T cells. TCR beta libraries were generated with the immunoSEQ hsTCRB Kit. In the authors' own workflow: Data were analyzed with ImmunoSEQ Data Assistant and ImmunoSEQ Analyzer, with V, D and J genes assigned per IMGT definitions. Clonality, which ranges from 0 to 1, was calculated as one minus the normalized Shannon entropy of productive rearrangement frequencies. Public clonotype analysis was restricted to overrepresented clonotypes comprising at least 0.05% of each patient's repertoire. Repertoires from some 13 age-matched healthy donors in immuneACCESS were used as clonality controls. TCRdb provides this immuneACCESS table in a form limited to in-frame rearrangements. Some clones are lacking; in checked studies, under half of them reflect an unresolved V gene, and why the rest are absent is not known. V and J calls and clone size are copied from that table; D and trimming were computed from the DNA. The sample has approximately 200,000 clones on record, approximately 72% of them singletons. The ten largest clones capture roughly 13% of the sample.

This specimen's time point label, interpreted: around 25 months on ibrutinib. For TCR beta library preparation, roughly 2.2 micrograms of genomic DNA were isolated from cryopreserved PBMCs. Longitudinal blood samples from CLL patients on ibrutinib monotherapy underwent high-throughput TCR beta sequencing. The patients took part in an open-label, single-center phase 2 trial of ibrutinib monotherapy. These data originate in a study of cytotoxic CD8 clonotypes in ibrutinib-treated CLL (dated by TCRdb to the early 2020s). Describing the broader study: In this cohort, more than 14 patients were treatment-naive and 11 to 12 were relapsed/refractory, while some 18 had unmutated IGHV. Responses were partial in some 24 patients and complete in 2; after median around 68 months follow-up, about 14 stayed in remission and roughly twelve progressed. The response samples were drawn at a median of roughly eleven months into treatment, with a range of roughly 6 to 36 months. Samples averaged approximately 260,000 productive templates and some 96,000 productive rearrangements. Of the 70 to 90 people in the trial, roughly 27 had longitudinal samples available. Cryopreserved peripheral blood mononuclear cells were collected before treatment, at response, and at either disease progression or sustained remission. Patients were still on ibrutinib when every remission and progressive disease sample was collected.

Points the paper makes about the study in general: Public clonotypes were found to be uncommon and were observed to contract or remain stable during treatment; the increase in clonality was shown to reflect expansion of private clonotypes at ibrutinib response. Baseline clonality exceeded that of age-matched healthy donors and correlated strongly with circulating CD8+ T-cell counts. Clonality rose at ibrutinib response, remained stable during sustained remission, and dropped back toward baseline at progression. Sampling times were not matched between sustained-remission and progressing patients, and lymph node repertoires were not studied.

This TCR derives from a human donor with chronic lymphocytic leukemia. Here the sequenced sample was PBMCs, taken after 24 months of ibrutinib treatment.

The sequenced DNA is TGTGCCAGCAGCAACAATCAGCCCCAGCATTTT. Its product reads: CASSNNQPQHF. This sequence uses TRBV28 and TRBJ1-5, with the D gene too uncertain to name. From its cysteine to its phenylalanine, the CDR3 spans 11 amino acids. Just CDR3 DNA is preserved here, 33 bases in frame from base 1. V sheds 6 bases and J sheds 3 bases, leaving 3 bases between their ends. The germline V gene sets CDR1 to MDHEN and CDR2 to SYDVKM.